One and the same sample provided the 27 T cell receptor beta chains below, sequenced in a study of spatial heterogeneity in lung cancer. TCRdb used MiXCR to reprocess the 5' RACE reads, holding one entry per CDR3 protein. The sample has around 50,000 distinct CDR3 sequences; about 7.6% are singletons. The time point was: sample taken at primary tumor resection. Tumor, nontumor lung or frozen PBMC supplied whole RNA, sequenced without sorting. The input for sequencing was PBMCs, taken at surgery. The receptors derive from a female donor with early-stage non-small cell lung cancer.

This clonotype has a count of ten or more. The chain is built from TRBV7-2 and TRBJ2-7; D gene uncertain. Germline V lookup: CDR1 SGHTA, CDR2 FQGNSA. The CDR3 sequence is 14 residues long. The ends were cut back, 1 base at V and 5 bases at J, with 12 bases in the middle. The CDR3 coding sequence is TGTGCCAGCAGCTTAGATGGCAGGTACGACGAGCAGTACTTC. It codes for CASSLDGRYDEQYF.

There are a few counts of this clonotype. The V gene is TRBV20-1, the J gene TRBJ2-1, with 9 bases matching TRBD1. There are 15 residues in the CDR3. CDR1 and CDR2 from the germline V gene are DFQATT and SNEGSKA (reference sequence). The J segment lost 7 bases and the V segment lost 0 bases, leaving 7 bases of the junction unmatched. The CDR3: CSARDRRQGGNEQFF. In DNA, the CDR3 is TGCAGTGCTAGAGATCGCCGACAGGGGGGTAATGAGCAGTTCTTC.

The chain employs TRBV19 and TRBJ2-2; TRBD1 or TRBD2 may be the D gene (6 bases each). Germline CDR1 and CDR2: LNHDA and SQIVND (reference sequence). The CDR3 extends over 19 amino acids. V gave up 4 bases and J gave up 2 bases, with 23 bases separating them. CDR3 loop: CASSKSPRDTQRNTGELFF. The CDR3 DNA follows: TGTGCCAGTAGTAAGTCTCCGCGGGACACTCAAAGAAACACCGGGGAGCTGTTTTTT.

This rearrangement joins TRBV7-9 to TRBJ1-3, with no clear D. The CDR3 contains 14 residues. V lost 3 bases and J lost 7, with 13 bases in between. The germline CDR1 and CDR2 sequences are SEHNR and FQNEAQ (reference sequence). The CDR3: CASSFSGGGNTIYF. The CDR3 DNA is TGTGCCAGCAGCTTCTCAGGCGGCGGGAACACCATATATTTT.

This clonotype has ten or more counts. The chain combines TRBV5-5 with TRBJ1-5; no clear D. The CDR3 is 13 residues long. Germline V lookup: CDR1 SGHKS, CDR2 YYEKEE (reference sequence). Trimming pared 1 base from V and 6 bases from J, leaving 8 bases between. CDR3 sequence (DNA): TGTGCCAGCAGCTTGTGGGCGGGTCAGCCCCAGCATTTT. Protein: CASSLWAGQPQHF.

This clonotype was observed many times. J is TRBJ2-2 and V is TRBV20-1, with D possibly TRBD1 on 6 matching bases. The germline CDR1 and CDR2 sequences are DFQATT and SNEGSKA (reference sequence). The CDR3 is 12 residues long. CDR3 DNA sequence: TGCAGCACCCAGGGGCGAACCGGGGAGCTGTTTTTT. This sequence encodes CSTQGRTGELFF.

The chain has TRBV5-1 and TRBJ2-2; 7 positions agree with TRBD1. V was clipped by 3 bases and J by 6 bases; unmatched bases: 8. The CDR3 spans 15 residues. Per the germline V gene, CDR1 is SGHRS and CDR2 is YFSETQ. CDR3 in amino acids: CASSSRQGRAGELFF. For the CDR3, the DNA is TGCGCCAGCAGCTCGCGACAGGGTAGAGCCGGGGAGCTGTTTTTT. Full variable domain (outside the CDR3, taken from reference TRBV5-1 and TRBJ2-2): KAGVTQTPRYLIKTRGQQVTLSCSPISGHRSVSWYQQTPGQGLQFLFEYFSETQRNKGNFPGRFSGRQFSNSRSEMNVSTLELGDSALYLCASSSRQGRAGELFFGEGSRLTVL.

Ten or more counts support this clonotype. The J gene is TRBJ2-5, the V gene TRBV27; 11 bases are a match to TRBD1. Unmatched junction bases numbered 3, after V lost 2 bases and J lost 1 base. This CDR3 has 16 residues. CDR1 is MNHEY and CDR2 is SMNVEV in the germline V gene (reference sequence). CDR3 sequence: CASSLGTGGVQETQYF. CDR3 coding DNA: TGTGCCAGCAGTTTAGGGACAGGGGGTGTCCAAGAGACCCAGTACTTC.

This clonotype has only a few counts. The genes are TRBV19 and TRBJ1-5, with TRBD1 as a possible D gene (5 bases). The CDR3 runs to 15 residues. The germline CDR1 and CDR2 sequences are LNHDA and SQIVND (reference sequence). Trimming pared 9 bases from V and 6 bases from J, leaving 21 bases between. The CDR3 region is CASGEGLMAFQPQHF. For the CDR3, the DNA is TGTGCCAGCGGAGAGGGACTTATGGCTTTTCAGCCCCAGCATTTT. The whole variable domain, filled in from reference TRBV19 and TRBJ1-5, reads DGGITQSPKYLFRKEGQNVTLSCEQNLNHDAMYWYRQDPGQGLRLIYYSQIVNDFQKGDIAEGYSVSREKKESFPLTVTSAQKNPTAFYLCASGEGLMAFQPQHFGDGTRLSIL.

This clonotype showed up just a few times. For the CDR3, the DNA is TGTGCCAGCAGAAGAGGGCCAGGGGGCGAATCCTACGAGCAGTACTTC. Its protein product is CASRRGPGGESYEQYF. This chain joins TRBV6-5 and TRBJ2-7; 8 nucleotides line up with TRBD1. V shed 6 bases and J 1 base; nucleotides not matched to a gene: 11. CDR3 length equals 16 residues. Germline loops: CDR1 MNHEY, CDR2 SVGAGI.

The chain is built from TRBV3-1 and TRBJ1-4; 7 nucleotides line up with TRBD1. J lost 8 bases, V lost 1 base, and 7 bases had no gene match. The CDR3 extends over 15 amino acids. In germline, CDR1 is LGHDT, CDR2 YNNKEL (reference sequence). CDR3 in DNA: TGTGCCAGCAGCCAAGTGACAGGGAGGGAAGAAAAACTGTTTTTT. Translating it yields CASSQVTGREEKLFF.

The chain is built from TRBV6-5 and TRBJ1-1; D is unresolved. The germline V and J ends were trimmed by 2 bases and 4 bases, with 8 bases remaining between them. The CDR3 spans 13 residues. Germline V gene data show CDR1 as MNHEY and CDR2 as SVGAGI. The chain's CDR3 is CASSYDQSTEAFF. DNA for the CDR3: TGTGCCAGCAGTTACGACCAGAGCACTGAAGCTTTCTTT.

The sample holds a few counts of this clonotype. This chain links TRBV7-2 with TRBJ1-1; D not resolved. The germline V gene encodes CDR1 SGHTA and CDR2 FQGNSA. There are 17 residues in the CDR3. Trimming left V 3 bases short and J 4 bases short, with 21 bases between. In DNA, the CDR3 is TGTGCCAGCAGCTTTCCGGTAAGCGGATGGGAGGGCACTGAAGCTTTCTTT. Amino acid sequence: CASSFPVSGWEGTEAFF.

This clonotype was seen at least ten times. This chain's CDR3 is CASSVEMEAGELFF. CDR3 nucleotide sequence: TGTGCCAGCAGCGTAGAAATGGAGGCCGGGGAGCTGTTTTTT. The chain has TRBV9 and TRBJ2-2; the D gene is possibly TRBD2 (5 bases). Germline lookup yields CDR1 SGDLS and CDR2 YYNGEE. Between the trimmed V and J ends, which lost 0 bases and 6 bases, there was a span of 9 bases. The CDR3 extends over 14 amino acids.

This clonotype was detected ten times or more. The chain employs TRBV18 and TRBJ2-7, with D possibly being TRBD1 (5 bases). Germline V gene lookup returns CDR1 KGHSH and CDR2 LQKENI. V was cut by 1 base and J by 6 bases, with 13 bases left in between. This CDR3 has 14 amino acids. The CDR3 coding sequence is TGTGCCAGCTCACCACTGAGTAGGGGTAGCGAGCAGTACTTC. Protein product: CASSPLSRGSEQYF.

This clonotype was observed at least ten times. The chain recombines TRBV7-6 with TRBJ1-3; D uncertain. Germline V lookup: CDR1 SGHVS, CDR2 FNYEAQ. There are 15 residues in the CDR3. Trimming shortened V by 6 bases and J by 0 bases, and 12 bases separated the two germline ends. CDR3 sequence: CASSLFGNSGNTIYF. In DNA form, the CDR3 reads TGTGCCAGCAGTTTATTTGGGAACTCTGGAAACACCATATATTTT.

The chain links TRBV7-2 to TRBJ2-1, with TRBD2 identical over 9 bases. Trimming cost V 1 base and J 9 bases; bases outside gene matches: 7. The length of the CDR3 is 15 residues. Germline V gene sequence: CDR1 SGHTA, CDR2 FQGNSA. DNA of the CDR3: TGTGCCAGCAGCTTAGTACGGCGGGGGGGCTTTGAGCAGTTCTTC. Amino acid sequence: CASSLVRRGGFEQFF.

The rearrangement joins TRBV3-1 to TRBJ2-7, with 9 bases lining up with TRBD2. V lost 0 bases to trimming and J lost 8 bases; unmatched junction nucleotides: 20. CDR3 length equals 19 residues. Germline V lookup: CDR1 LGHDT, CDR2 YNNKEL (reference sequence). The CDR3 DNA is TGTGCCAGCAGCCAAGATCCCACACGATCGGCCAGCGGGGGGTCGCAGCAGTACTTC. This gives the protein CASSQDPTRSASGGSQQYF.

This clonotype was seen at least ten times. This chain links TRBV7-9 with TRBJ1-4; TRBD1 aligns across 7 bases. The CDR3 runs 15 residues. The J segment lost 7 bases and the V segment lost 4 bases, leaving 9 bases of the junction unmatched. Germline V CDR1 and CDR2: SEHNR, FQNEAQ (reference sequence). The CDR3 DNA reads TGTGCCAGCAGCTCCCAGGGGGGAGAGATTGAAAAACTGTTTTTT. This sequence encodes CASSSQGGEIEKLFF.

V usage is TRBV7-2 and J usage is TRBJ2-3; D is unclear. The CDR3 loop spans 13 amino acids. Germline V gives CDR1 SGHTA, CDR2 FQGNSA. Trimming stripped 5 bases from V and 2 bases from J, with 8 bases between. In DNA form, the CDR3 reads TGTGCCAGCAGCCGAGACCACACAGATACGCAGTATTTT. Translation gives CASSRDHTDTQYF.

The V call is TRBV20-1, the J call TRBJ1-1; 7 bases map to TRBD1. From germline, CDR1 is DFQATT and CDR2 SNEGSKA (reference sequence). The CDR3 runs 14 residues. Trimming removed 3 bases from V and 1 base from J; junction bases left unmatched: 5. CDR3 sequence reads: CSARRTGRNTEAFF. The CDR3 DNA is TGCAGTGCTAGGAGGACAGGAAGGAACACTGAAGCTTTCTTT.

This clonotype came up many times. This chain links TRBV23-1 with TRBJ2-1; D is unresolved. TRBV23-1 has ORF status, its function being uncertain. V lost 0 bases to trimming and J lost 2 bases, with 11 bases between them. The CDR3 spans 16 residues. The DNA of the CDR3 is TGCGCCAGCAGTCAATCCGAGACGAGCCCCTACAATGAGCAGTTCTTC. This sequence encodes CASSQSETSPYNEQFF.

This clonotype was counted a few times. The V gene is TRBV9, the J gene TRBJ2-6; D ambiguous. Germline values: CDR1 SGDLS, CDR2 YYNGEE. The CDR3 sequence is 18 residues long. The ends were cut back, 4 bases at V and 0 bases at J, with 17 bases in the middle. This chain's CDR3 is CASSPRLGPGSGANVLTF. The CDR3 nucleotides are TGTGCCAGCAGCCCCCGACTGGGCCCCGGCTCTGGGGCCAACGTCCTGACTTTC.

This clonotype occurred a few times. The chain couples TRBV7-6 to TRBJ2-1, with 7 bases aligning to TRBD2. The V gene's germline CDR1 is SGHVS and CDR2 FNYEAQ. J was trimmed by 5 bases and V by 1 base; bases with no gene match: 8. This CDR3 spans 16 amino acids. The CDR3 nucleotides are TGTGCCAGCAGCTTAGGAGGTGGACTAGTGAACAATGAGCAGTTCTTC. Translated, it gives CASSLGGGLVNNEQFF.

The chain has TRBV18 and TRBJ1-1; a possible D gene is TRBD1 (5 bases). This CDR3 contains 14 residues. Germline values: CDR1 KGHSH, CDR2 LQKENI. The V gene lost 6 bases and the J gene lost 7 bases, with 18 bases spanning the gap. The CDR3 region is CASSPAGRDGEAFF. The CDR3 DNA follows: TGTGCCAGCTCGCCAGCCGGCAGGGACGGTGAAGCTTTCTTT.

This clonotype was seen at least ten times. The chain joins TRBV29-1 to TRBJ2-1; a weak D match, TRBD1 (6 bases). Germline CDR1 is SQVTM and CDR2 is ANQGSEA. Trimming left V 7 bases short and J 5 bases short, with 18 bases between. The CDR3 extends over 14 amino acids. The CDR3 DNA sequence: TGCAGCGCCCTCAGGGGACCGGCCCACAATGAGCAGTTCTTC. This gives the protein CSALRGPAHNEQFF.

The chain carries TRBV6-1 and TRBJ2-2; no definite D call. Trimming removed 3 bases from V and 4 bases from J, with 9 bases in between. The CDR3 runs to 14 residues. The germline V gene has CDR1 MNHNS and CDR2 SASEGT. The CDR3 DNA reads as TGTGCCAGCAGTGATTTCCCTGGCACCGGGGAGCTGTTTTTT. It codes for CASSDFPGTGELFF.